This T cell receptor beta chain was obtained from a study of blood T cell repertoires in COVID-19. Background on the study: Acute and convalescent COVID-19 specimens originated in the United States, Italy and Spain.

Per the authors' pipeline: Amplified reference gene primers provided the basis for estimating nucleated cell counts. Some clones are missing from TCRdb's copy, which holds only in-frame ones; the method was immunoSEQ multiplex PCR. The D gene and trimming were derived from the DNA, and the V and J assignments and clone size from that table. This sample has tens of thousands of clones, with about 90% found just once. Germline loops: CDR1 MNHNS, CDR2 SASEGT. The CDR3 is made up of 16 amino acids. V was pared by 2 bases and J by 1 base, with 5 bases of the junction left unmatched. The sequencing sample was made of peripheral blood. This chain connects TRBV6-1 to TRBJ2-5, with 9 bases that match TRBD2. The sequence came from a man aged 65-85 years with active COVID-19. CDR3 nucleotides: TGTGCCAGCAGTGAACTAGCGGGGCGAACCCAAGAGACCCAGTACTTC. As protein: CASSELAGRTQETQYF.